This T cell receptor (beta chain) is drawn from a study of blood T cell repertoires in COVID-19. Overall study: Collection of acute and convalescent COVID-19 samples took place in the United States, Italy and Spain.

Data came from immunoSEQ multiplex PCR; TCRdb stores just in-frame clones and leaves some out. The sample holds more than 200,000 clones, just over 90% seen once. Participants had their cohort set by participant-reported clinical history. In germline, CDR1 is SGDLS, CDR2 YYNGEE. The CDR3 extends over 16 amino acids. The V and J ends lost 4 bases and 0 bases respectively, with 16 bases between them. The table lists this clone with a count of one. The clonotype originates from a woman aged 18-29 years who had recovered from COVID-19. The sample comprised PBMCs or T cells enriched from blood (not recorded which). The chain links TRBV9 to TRBJ1-1, with D unresolved. DNA of the CDR3: TGTGCCAGCAGCCAATATGGACTGATGATGAACACTGAAGCTTTCTTT. Amino acids: CASSQYGLMMNTEAFF.